The TCR beta chain described here comes from a study of neurological immune-mediated disorders. V was pared by 4 bases and J by 4 bases, with 11 bases between. CDR1 is SGHAT, CDR2 FQDESV, per germline (reference sequence). The length of the CDR3 is 14 residues. One entry per CDR3 protein results from TCRdb running MiXCR on the 5' RACE reads. The sample records tens of thousands of distinct CDR3 sequences, 11% to 15% being singletons. This clonotype was recorded many times. The V gene is TRBV11-1, the J gene TRBJ2-1; unclear D gene. This receptor was identified in a woman aged 45-59 years with HTLV-1-associated myelopathy (HAM/TSP). The specimen was PBMCs. Here the CDR3 DNA reads TGTGCCAGCAGCTCGAACCTTTATTACAATGAGCAGTTCTTC. It translates to CASSSNLYYNEQFF. Using reference TRBV11-1 and TRBJ2-1 for the parts outside the CDR3, the full variable domain is EAEVAQSPRYKITEKSQAVAFWCDPISGHATLYWYRQILGQGPELLVQFQDESVVDDSQLPKDRFSAERLKGVDSTLKIQPAELGDSAMYLCASSSNLYYNEQFFGPGTRLTVL.